Listed here are 32 T cell receptor beta chains from one sample, sequenced in a study of control samples from healthy donors and cancer patients. The assay was immunoSEQ multiplex PCR, and TCRdb's table has in-frame clones only and misses some. Of tens of thousands of clones in the sample, about 96% were seen once. Sequencing input: blood. The receptors were gathered from a young woman in good health.

The sample holds one count of this clone. The CDR3 DNA sequence: TGTGCCAGCAGCCAACGGGCTAGACTCCAAGAGACCCAGTACTTC. Translated: CASSQRARLQETQYF. The chain combines TRBV3-1 (or the pseudogene TRBV3-2) with TRBJ2-5; D is undetermined. With 2 bases removed from V and 1 base from J, the gap between germline ends came to 11 bases. This CDR3 region has 15 residues. CDR1 and CDR2 from the germline V gene are LGHDT and YNNKEL (reference sequence).

The V gene is TRBV30, the J gene TRBJ1-6; D gene unclear. Trimming stripped 5 bases from V and 0 bases from J, with 14 bases between. Germline V gene sequence: CDR1 GTSNPN, CDR2 SVGIG (reference sequence). The CDR3 is made up of 16 amino acids. The CDR3 is CAWAPLGSSYNSPLHF. CDR3 sequence (DNA): TGTGCCTGGGCACCCCTCGGTAGCTCCTATAATTCACCCCTCCACTTT.

This clone was seen once. The chain uses TRBV6-6 and TRBJ1-4; D is possibly TRBD1 (5 bases). V was trimmed by 8 bases and J by 8 bases, leaving 15 bases between them. Germline V gene lookup returns CDR1 MNHNY and CDR2 SVGAGI (reference sequence). The CDR3 is 13 amino acids. Here the CDR3 reads CASLLGVQEKLFF. In DNA form, the CDR3 reads TGTGCCAGCCTCCTGGGGGTCCAGGAAAAACTGTTTTTT.

This chain uses TRBV7-2 with TRBJ2-7; 11 bases agree with TRBD2. V dropped 6 bases and J dropped 1; count of bases not matched to a gene: 5. The CDR3 runs to 15 residues. Germline V gene lookup returns CDR1 SGHTA and CDR2 FQGNSA. This CDR3 reads CASSPTSGGSYEQYF. Here the CDR3 DNA reads TGTGCCAGCAGTCCAACTAGCGGGGGATCCTACGAGCAGTACTTC.

This sequence joins TRBV11-2 and TRBJ2-2, with a possible D match to TRBD1 (5 bases). Trimming left V 3 bases short and J 4 bases short, with 12 bases between. This CDR3 contains 15 residues. The germline V gene has CDR1 SGHAT and CDR2 FQNNGV. In DNA, the CDR3 is TGTGCCAGCAGCTTCTACAGGTCGCCCACCGGGGAGCTGTTTTTT. It yields the protein CASSFYRSPTGELFF. Looking up the rest from reference TRBV11-2 and TRBJ2-2 gives the full variable domain: EAGVAQSPRYKIIEKRQSVAFWCNPISGHATLYWYQQILGQGPKLLIQFQNNGVVDDSQLPKDRFSAERLKGVDSTLKIQPAKLEDSAVYLCASSFYRSPTGELFFGEGSRLTVL.

V gene TRBV19 combines with J gene TRBJ1-2; no clear D gene. CDR1 is LNHDA, CDR2 SQIVND, per germline (reference sequence). V lost 3 bases and J lost 6, with 14 bases in between. This CDR3 is built from 14 residues. The CDR3 loop is CASSIAAGADGYTF. CDR3 bases: TGTGCCAGTAGTATCGCGGCAGGAGCAGATGGCTACACCTTC.

This clone occurred once. The V call is TRBV25-1, the J call TRBJ1-1; D is undetermined. This CDR3 contains 13 residues. CDR1 is MGHDK, CDR2 SYGVNS, per germline. The V and J ends lost 8 bases and 3 bases respectively, with 13 bases between them. CDR3 coding DNA: TGTGCCAGCCTTCGGGCTGGTGACACTGAAGCTTTCTTT. This translates into CASLRAGDTEAFF.

V usage is TRBV5-1 and J usage is TRBJ2-3, with 11 bases lining up with TRBD2. Trimming took 4 bases from V and 3 from J; bases not matched to a gene: 4. Germline V CDR1 and CDR2: SGHRS, YFSETQ. The CDR3 has 15 residues. CDR3 in DNA: TGCGCCAGCAGCCGGGGACTAGCGGCGACAGATACGCAGTATTTT. It encodes CASSRGLAATDTQYF.

This clone came up once. The chain employs TRBV28 and TRBJ1-2; D is unresolved. The ends were cut back, 4 bases at V and 1 base at J, with 7 bases in the middle. Germline values: CDR1 MDHEN, CDR2 SYDVKM. The CDR3 has 13 amino acids. In nucleotides, the CDR3 is TGTGCCAGCAGTTCCCTCGATAACTATGGCTACACCTTC. Amino acids: CASSSLDNYGYTF.

The chain has TRBV3-1 (or the pseudogene TRBV3-2) and TRBJ1-1; TRBD1 agrees at 8 bases. Germline assignment: CDR1 LGHDT and CDR2 YNNKEL (reference sequence). Germline trimming cut 2 bases from V and 3 bases from J; bases unmatched to any gene: 8. This CDR3 has 16 amino acids. CDR3 coding DNA: TGTGCCAGCAGCCAATCAACAGGGGGAAGGGACACTGAAGCTTTCTTT. Translating it yields CASSQSTGGRDTEAFF.

The chain recombines TRBV11-2 with TRBJ1-4; no clear D gene. CDR1 is SGHAT, CDR2 FQNNGV, per germline. The ends were cut back, 3 bases at V and 7 bases at J, with 9 bases in the middle. The CDR3 is 13 amino acids. CDR3 loop: CASSLADGEKLFF. CDR3 DNA sequence: TGTGCCAGCAGCTTGGCGGACGGTGAAAAACTGTTTTTT.

The chain uses TRBV28 and TRBJ1-4, with D hard to call. Germline CDR1 and CDR2: MDHEN and SYDVKM. This CDR3 region has 14 residues. With 2 bases removed from V and 8 bases from J, the gap between germline ends came to 12 bases. CDR3 amino acids: CASSLVGYLEKLFF. In DNA, the CDR3 is TGTGCCAGCAGTTTAGTGGGGTATTTGGAAAAACTGTTTTTT.

The CDR3 is CASSAPGLSLGYTF. The CDR3 DNA sequence: TGTGCCAGTAGTGCTCCGGGCCTTTCTCTTGGCTACACCTTC. The rearrangement links TRBV19 to TRBJ1-2; no clear D. The CDR3 has 14 amino acids. The V gene lost 5 bases and the J gene lost 7 bases, with 17 bases spanning the gap. CDR1 and CDR2 (germline): LNHDA, SQIVND (reference sequence).

This chain links TRBV7-9 with TRBJ1-1, with 7 bases matching TRBD1. V shed 4 bases and J 1 base; nucleotides not matched to a gene: 9. There are 16 residues in the CDR3. Germline V CDR1 and CDR2: SEHNR, FQNEAQ (reference sequence). The DNA for the CDR3 is TGTGCCAGCAGCTCAACAATGACAGGGAGGAACACTGAAGCTTTCTTT. This encodes CASSSTMTGRNTEAFF.

This chain joins TRBV29-1 and TRBJ2-7, with 8 bases aligning to TRBD2. Germline values: CDR1 SQVTM, CDR2 ANQGSEA. Trimming removed 3 bases from V and 2 bases from J; junction bases left unmatched: 3. The CDR3 consists of 13 residues. The CDR3 coding sequence is TGCAGCGTTGAGACTAGCGACCCCTACGAGCAGTACTTC. This gives the protein CSVETSDPYEQYF.

The chain uses TRBV2 and TRBJ1-6, with a weak D call TRBD1 (5 bases). CDR1 SNHLY and CDR2 FYNNEI come from the germline V gene. Between the trimmed V and J ends, which lost 7 bases and 9 bases, there was a span of 10 bases. CDR3 length equals 12 residues. In DNA, the CDR3 is TGTGCCAGCAAGGGGATTACTTCACCCCTCCACTTT. Translation: CASKGITSPLHF.

The CDR3 DNA sequence: TGCAGCGTCGGGACTTCCACAGATACGCAGTATTTT. The encoded protein is CSVGTSTDTQYF. This rearrangement joins TRBV29-1 to TRBJ2-3; TRBD2 might be the D (6 bases). Per germline, CDR1 SQVTM and CDR2 ANQGSEA. This CDR3 spans 12 amino acids. The germline V and J ends were trimmed by 6 bases and 2 bases, with 9 bases remaining between them.

The chain has TRBV24-1 and TRBJ2-6; the match to TRBD1 covers 8 bases. J lost 2 bases, V lost 3 bases, and 14 bases had no gene match. The germline V gene encodes CDR1 KGHDR and CDR2 SFDVKD. CDR3 length equals 20 residues. The CDR3 sequence: CATSDPSVGTGYTGANVLTF. The DNA for the CDR3 is TGTGCCACCAGTGATCCTTCGGTAGGGACAGGTTATACTGGGGCCAACGTCCTGACTTTC.

This chain uses TRBV12-5 with TRBJ1-1; 7 positions match TRBD1. This CDR3 comprises 12 residues. V was pared by 7 bases and J by 8 bases, with 7 bases of the junction left unmatched. CDR1 is LGHNT and CDR2 is FRNRAP in the germline V gene. The CDR3 bases are TGTGCTAGTGCCGGGACAGACGCGGAAGCTTTCTTT. It yields the protein CASAGTDAEAFF.

The V gene is TRBV2, the J gene TRBJ1-1; 11 bases match TRBD1. This CDR3 is built from 15 residues. From germline, CDR1 is SNHLY and CDR2 FYNNEI. Trimming removed 6 bases from V and 10 bases from J; junction bases left unmatched: 13. The CDR3 here is CASSRDRGAYYGAFF. The CDR3 coding sequence is TGTGCCAGCAGCCGGGACAGGGGGGCTTATTATGGAGCTTTCTTT.

The chain recombines TRBV15 with TRBJ1-2; D gene uncertain. Trimming removed 8 bases at V and 0 bases at J, with 4 bases between. The germline V gene encodes CDR1 LNHNV and CDR2 YYDKDF (reference sequence). This CDR3 spans 11 amino acids. CDR3 sequence (DNA): TGTGCCACCGGGACTAACTATGGCTACACCTTC. It is translated as CATGTNYGYTF.

In its sample, this clone was seen once. This chain uses TRBV5-1 with TRBJ1-4; D is undetermined. Germline V CDR1 and CDR2: SGHRS, YFSETQ. The CDR3 consists of 14 residues. V gave up 4 bases and J gave up 1 base, with 8 bases separating them. CDR3 nucleotide sequence: TGCGCCAGCAGCATTGGAAGAACTAATGAAAAACTGTTTTTT. Translated: CASSIGRTNEKLFF.

This sequence joins TRBV30 and TRBJ1-5, with D uncertain. CDR1 is GTSNPN, CDR2 SVGIG, per germline (reference sequence). The CDR3 covers 13 residues. The V end lost 2 bases, the J end lost 2 bases, and 7 bases lay between the germline ends. CDR3 residues: CAWSSNGNQPQHF. The CDR3 bases are TGTGCCTGGAGTTCCAACGGCAATCAGCCCCAGCATTTT.

The rearrangement uses TRBV6-8 and TRBJ2-7; D may be TRBD1 or TRBD2 (6 bases each). V lost 2 bases and J lost 1, with 24 bases in between. Germline assignment: CDR1 MNHGY and CDR2 SAAAGT. The CDR3 sequence is 19 residues long. In nucleotides, the CDR3 is TGTGCCAGCAGTTACGACGGGACATCGGGACTTTCCCCTTCCTACGAGCAGTACTTC. This gives the protein CASSYDGTSGLSPSYEQYF.

This clone showed up just once. The chain links TRBV10-3 to TRBJ1-5; D unclear. Germline CDR1 is ENHRY and CDR2 is SYGVKD. This CDR3 comprises 13 residues. Trimming took off 2 bases at V and 6 bases at J, with 8 bases between the two ends. The CDR3 here is CAISEGVTQPQHF. The DNA of the CDR3 is TGTGCCATCAGTGAGGGGGTCACTCAGCCCCAGCATTTT.

In regard to this clone: Mismatch with germline at one junction end may stem from a read error. The CDR3 coding sequence is TGTGCCAGCAGTTCGGGGGGATCTGCGGACGACTTT. Protein product: CASSSGGSADDF. The chain is built from TRBV2 and TRBJ1-4, with D maybe TRBD1 (5 bases). The length of the CDR3 is 12 residues. Germline values: CDR1 SNHLY, CDR2 FYNNEI.

The chain has TRBV27 and TRBJ1-2, with D possibly matching TRBD1 (5 bases). The CDR3 spans 14 residues. Trimming took 1 base from V and 2 from J, leaving 8 bases between them. Germline CDR1 is MNHEY and CDR2 is SMNVEV (reference sequence). This CDR3 reads CASSLLGPNYGYTF. The CDR3 nucleotides read TGTGCCAGCAGTTTATTGGGGCCCAACTATGGCTACACCTTC.

This clone was recorded only once. This sequence joins TRBV6-5 and TRBJ1-2; D not resolved. The germline V gene has CDR1 MNHEY and CDR2 SVGAGI. This CDR3 spans 14 amino acids. The ends were cut back, 0 bases at V and 5 bases at J, with 10 bases in the middle. This CDR3 reads CASSYSRTLYGYTF. The DNA of the CDR3 is TGTGCCAGCAGTTACTCTCGGACTCTTTATGGCTACACCTTC.

The rearrangement joins TRBV4-2 to TRBJ1-2; D might be TRBD1 (5 bases). The CDR3 spans 14 residues. Looked up from germline, CDR1 is LGHNA and CDR2 is YNFKEQ. The V gene lost 5 bases and the J gene lost 3 bases, with 13 bases spanning the gap. CDR3 sequence reads: CASSGRGFHYGYTF. The CDR3 bases are TGTGCCAGCAGCGGACGGGGCTTTCACTATGGCTACACCTTC.

This clone has just a few counts. V is TRBV15 and J is TRBJ1-2, with D possibly TRBD1 on 6 matching bases. Per germline, CDR1 LNHNV and CDR2 YYDKDF (reference sequence). There are 15 residues in the CDR3. V gave up 0 bases and J gave up 5 bases, with 13 bases separating them. The CDR3 spells CATSRDLGARYGYTF. In DNA form, the CDR3 reads TGTGCCACCAGCAGAGATCTGGGGGCCCGGTATGGCTACACCTTC.

This clone was observed once. J is TRBJ2-1 and V is TRBV2; 10 bases align to TRBD2. With V trimmed by 6 bases and J by 5 bases, 7 bases remained unmatched. The CDR3 contains 15 residues. Germline values: CDR1 SNHLY, CDR2 FYNNEI. The CDR3 bases are TGTGCCAGCAGAGATAGCGGGGGGTATCACAATGAGCAGTTCTTC. Encoded protein: CASRDSGGYHNEQFF.

The genes are TRBV12-3 or TRBV12-4 and TRBJ1-4; no clear D. Trimming pared 5 bases from V and 8 bases from J, leaving 6 bases between. The CDR3 totals 11 residues. The CDR3 sequence: CASSPGEKLFF. The DNA for the CDR3 is TGTGCCAGCAGTCCCGGGGAAAAACTGTTTTTT.